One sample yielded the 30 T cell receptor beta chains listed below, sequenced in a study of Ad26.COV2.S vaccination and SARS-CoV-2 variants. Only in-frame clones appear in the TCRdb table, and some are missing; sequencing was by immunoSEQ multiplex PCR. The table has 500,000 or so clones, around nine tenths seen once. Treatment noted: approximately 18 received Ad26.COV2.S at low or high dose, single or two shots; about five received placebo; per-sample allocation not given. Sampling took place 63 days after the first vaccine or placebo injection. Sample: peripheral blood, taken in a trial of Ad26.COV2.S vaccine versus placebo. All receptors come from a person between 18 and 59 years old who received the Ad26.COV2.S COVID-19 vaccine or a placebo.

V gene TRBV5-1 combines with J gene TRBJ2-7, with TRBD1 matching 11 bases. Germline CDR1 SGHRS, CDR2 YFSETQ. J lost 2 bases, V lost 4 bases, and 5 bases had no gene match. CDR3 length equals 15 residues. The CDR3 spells CASSQRTGGPYEQYF. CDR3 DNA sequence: TGCGCCAGCAGCCAGCGGACAGGGGGCCCCTACGAGCAGTACTTC.

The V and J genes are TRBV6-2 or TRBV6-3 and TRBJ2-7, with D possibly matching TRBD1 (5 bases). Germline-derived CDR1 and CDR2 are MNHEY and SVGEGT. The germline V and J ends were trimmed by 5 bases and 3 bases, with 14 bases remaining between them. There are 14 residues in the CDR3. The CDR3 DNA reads TGTGCCAGCAGTCACCAGGGTTTTGACTACGAGCAGTACTTC. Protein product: CASSHQGFDYEQYF.

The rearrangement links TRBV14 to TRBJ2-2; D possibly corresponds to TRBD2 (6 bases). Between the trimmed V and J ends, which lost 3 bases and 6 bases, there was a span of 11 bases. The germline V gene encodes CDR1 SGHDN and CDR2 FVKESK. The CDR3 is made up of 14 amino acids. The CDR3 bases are TGTGCCAGCAGCCAGGGGGGATACTCCGGGGAGCTGTTTTTT. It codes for CASSQGGYSGELFF.

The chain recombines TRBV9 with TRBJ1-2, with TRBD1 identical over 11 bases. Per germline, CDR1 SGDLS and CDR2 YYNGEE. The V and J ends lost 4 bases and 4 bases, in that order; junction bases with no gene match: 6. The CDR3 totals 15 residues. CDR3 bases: TGTGCCAGCAGCTCCGGACAGGGGGCCTTCTATGGCTACACCTTC. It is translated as CASSSGQGAFYGYTF.

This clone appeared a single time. DNA for the CDR3: TGTGCCAGCAGCTTAGGGGCGACGAGGTATAGCAATCAGCCCCAGCATTTT. This sequence encodes CASSLGATRYSNQPQHF. The genes are TRBV7-2 and TRBJ1-5; D is undetermined. Trimming took 1 base from V and 0 from J, leaving 13 bases between them. Germline V gene sequence: CDR1 SGHTA, CDR2 FQGNSA. The CDR3 spans 17 residues.

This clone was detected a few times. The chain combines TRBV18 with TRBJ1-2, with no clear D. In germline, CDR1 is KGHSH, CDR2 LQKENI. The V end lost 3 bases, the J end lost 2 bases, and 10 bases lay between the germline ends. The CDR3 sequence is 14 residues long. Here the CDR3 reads CASSPREDNYGYTF. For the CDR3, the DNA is TGTGCCAGCTCACCGAGGGAAGACAACTATGGCTACACCTTC.

The CDR3 bases are TGTGCCAGCAAGGACAGGGGGCTACAAGAGACCCAGTACTTC. Its protein is CASKDRGLQETQYF. The gene calls are TRBV6-5 and TRBJ2-5; 11 positions agree with TRBD1. Losses at the gene ends were 7 bases for V and 2 bases for J; bases not matched to a gene: 3. The V gene's germline CDR1 is MNHEY and CDR2 SVGAGI. The CDR3 totals 14 residues.

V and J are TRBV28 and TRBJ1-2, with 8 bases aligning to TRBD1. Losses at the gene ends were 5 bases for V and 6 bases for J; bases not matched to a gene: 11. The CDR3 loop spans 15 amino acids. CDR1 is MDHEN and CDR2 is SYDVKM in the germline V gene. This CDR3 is CASSTTGGPGDGYTF. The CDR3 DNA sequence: TGTGCCAGCAGTACCACAGGGGGGCCGGGGGATGGCTACACCTTC.

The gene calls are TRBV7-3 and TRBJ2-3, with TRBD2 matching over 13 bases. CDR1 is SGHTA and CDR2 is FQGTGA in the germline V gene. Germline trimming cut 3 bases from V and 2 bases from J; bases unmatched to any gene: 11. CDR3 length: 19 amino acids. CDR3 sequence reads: CASSFLGTSGDTTTDTQYF. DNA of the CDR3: TGTGCCAGCAGCTTTTTGGGGACTAGCGGGGATACTACCACAGATACGCAGTATTTT. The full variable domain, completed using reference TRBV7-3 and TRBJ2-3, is GAGVSQTPSNKVTEKGKYVELRCDPISGHTALYWYRQSLGQGPEFLIYFQGTGAADDSGLPNDRFFAVRPEGSVSTLKIQRTERGDSAVYLCASSFLGTSGDTTTDTQYFGPGTRLTVL.

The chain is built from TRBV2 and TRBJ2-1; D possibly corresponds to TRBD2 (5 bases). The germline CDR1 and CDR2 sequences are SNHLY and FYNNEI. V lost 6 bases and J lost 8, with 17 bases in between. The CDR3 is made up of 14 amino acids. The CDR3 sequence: CASSASLPGDEQFF. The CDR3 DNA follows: TGTGCCAGCAGCGCCTCGCTGCCCGGGGATGAGCAGTTCTTC.

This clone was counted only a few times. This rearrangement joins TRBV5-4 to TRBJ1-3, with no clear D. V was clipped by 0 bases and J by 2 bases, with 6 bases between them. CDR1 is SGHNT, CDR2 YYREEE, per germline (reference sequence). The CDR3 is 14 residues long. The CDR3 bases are TGTGCCAGCAGCTTGGACCAAACTGGAAACACCATATATTTT. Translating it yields CASSLDQTGNTIYF.

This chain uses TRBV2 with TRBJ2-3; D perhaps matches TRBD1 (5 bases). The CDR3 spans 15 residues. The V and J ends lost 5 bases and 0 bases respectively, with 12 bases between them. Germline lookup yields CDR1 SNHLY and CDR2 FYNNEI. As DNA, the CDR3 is TGTGCCAGCAGTCCGCAGACAGCAAGCACAGATACGCAGTATTTT. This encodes CASSPQTASTDTQYF.

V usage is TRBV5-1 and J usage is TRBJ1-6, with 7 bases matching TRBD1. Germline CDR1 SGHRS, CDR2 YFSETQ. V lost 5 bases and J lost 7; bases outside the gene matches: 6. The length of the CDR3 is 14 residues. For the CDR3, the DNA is TGCGCCAGCAGACTCGGGACAGAGAATTCACCCCTCCACTTT. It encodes CASRLGTENSPLHF.

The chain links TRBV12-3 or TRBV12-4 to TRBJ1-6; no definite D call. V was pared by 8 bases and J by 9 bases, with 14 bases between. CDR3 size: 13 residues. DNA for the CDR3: TGTGCCAGCCGTACAGACATAGGTTCACCCCTCCACTTT. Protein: CASRTDIGSPLHF.

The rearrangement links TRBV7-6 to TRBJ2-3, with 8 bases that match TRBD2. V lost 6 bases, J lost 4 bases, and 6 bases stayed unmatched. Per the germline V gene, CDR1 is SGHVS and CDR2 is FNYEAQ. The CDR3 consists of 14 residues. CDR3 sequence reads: CASRRWTSSDTQYF. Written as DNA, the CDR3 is TGTGCCAGCAGACGGTGGACTAGCTCAGATACGCAGTATTTT.

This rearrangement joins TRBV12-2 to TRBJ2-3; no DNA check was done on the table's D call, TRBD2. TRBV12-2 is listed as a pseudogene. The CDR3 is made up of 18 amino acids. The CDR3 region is CASRPVGVRGRPTDTQYF. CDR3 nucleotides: TGTGCAAGTCGCCCGGTGGGGGTTAGAGGGAGGCCCACAGATACGCAGTATTTT.

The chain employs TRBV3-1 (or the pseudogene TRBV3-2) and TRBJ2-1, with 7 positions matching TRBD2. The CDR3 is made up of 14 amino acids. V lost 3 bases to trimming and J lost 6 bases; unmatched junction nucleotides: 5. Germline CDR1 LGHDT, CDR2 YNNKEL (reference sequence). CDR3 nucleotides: TGTGCCAGCAGCCACAGCGGGAATTCCAATGAGCAGTTCTTC. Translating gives CASSHSGNSNEQFF.

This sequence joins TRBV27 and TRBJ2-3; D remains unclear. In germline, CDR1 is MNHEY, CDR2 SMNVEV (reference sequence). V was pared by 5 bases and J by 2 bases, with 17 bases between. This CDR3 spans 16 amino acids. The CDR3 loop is CASSGIPQLPTDTQYF. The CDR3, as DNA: TGTGCCAGCAGTGGGATTCCACAGCTTCCCACAGATACGCAGTATTTT.

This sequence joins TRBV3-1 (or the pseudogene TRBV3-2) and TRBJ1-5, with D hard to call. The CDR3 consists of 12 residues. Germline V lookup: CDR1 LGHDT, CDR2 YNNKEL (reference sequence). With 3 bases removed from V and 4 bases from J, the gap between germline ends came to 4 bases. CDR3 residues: CASSHGNQPQHF. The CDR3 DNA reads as TGTGCCAGCAGCCATGGGAATCAGCCCCAGCATTTT.

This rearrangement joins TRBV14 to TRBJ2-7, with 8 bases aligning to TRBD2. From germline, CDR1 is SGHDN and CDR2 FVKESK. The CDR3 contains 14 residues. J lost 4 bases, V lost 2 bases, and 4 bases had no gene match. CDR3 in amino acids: CASSQRGGRYEQYF. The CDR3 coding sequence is TGTGCCAGCAGCCAACGGGGGGGGCGATACGAGCAGTACTTC.

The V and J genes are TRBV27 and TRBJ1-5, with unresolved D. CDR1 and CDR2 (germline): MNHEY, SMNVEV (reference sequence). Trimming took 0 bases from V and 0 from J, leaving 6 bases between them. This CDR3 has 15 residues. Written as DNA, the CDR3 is TGTGCCAGCAGTTTATCGTGGCCTAGCAATCAGCCCCAGCATTTT. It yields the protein CASSLSWPSNQPQHF.

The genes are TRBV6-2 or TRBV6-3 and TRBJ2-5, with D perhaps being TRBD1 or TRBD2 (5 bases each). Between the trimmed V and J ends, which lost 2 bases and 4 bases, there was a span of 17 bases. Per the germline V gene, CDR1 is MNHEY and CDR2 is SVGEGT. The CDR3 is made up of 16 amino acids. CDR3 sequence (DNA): TGTGCCAGCAGTTACGCGACGGTTGGGGGTCGAGAGACCCAGTACTTC. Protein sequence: CASSYATVGGRETQYF.

CDR3 bases: TGTGCCAGCAGCCAAGCTTCGGGGGGGGGCTACAATGAGCAGTTCTTC. This sequence encodes CASSQASGGGYNEQFF. The rearrangement uses TRBV3-1 (or the pseudogene TRBV3-2) and TRBJ2-1; 8 nucleotides agree with TRBD2. CDR3 length: 16 amino acids. The trim removed 1 base at V and 3 bases at J, leaving 5 bases unmatched. The V gene's germline CDR1 is LGHDT and CDR2 YNNKEL (reference sequence).

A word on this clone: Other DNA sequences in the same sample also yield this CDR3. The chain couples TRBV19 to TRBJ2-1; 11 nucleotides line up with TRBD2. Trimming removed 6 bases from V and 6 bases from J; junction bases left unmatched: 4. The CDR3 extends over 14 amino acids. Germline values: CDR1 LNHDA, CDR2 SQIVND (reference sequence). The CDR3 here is CASRRLAGGNEQFF. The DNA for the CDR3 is TGTGCCAGTAGAAGGCTAGCGGGAGGCAATGAGCAGTTCTTC.

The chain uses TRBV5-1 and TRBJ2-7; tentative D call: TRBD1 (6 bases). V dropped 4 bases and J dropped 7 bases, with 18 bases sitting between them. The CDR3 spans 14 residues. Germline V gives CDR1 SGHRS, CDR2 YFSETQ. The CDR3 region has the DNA TGCGCCAGCAGCCCTGGGGGCCACACAAGTGAGCAGTACTTC. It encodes CASSPGGHTSEQYF. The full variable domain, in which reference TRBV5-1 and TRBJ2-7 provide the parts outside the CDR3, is KAGVTQTPRYLIKTRGQQVTLSCSPISGHRSVSWYQQTPGQGLQFLFEYFSETQRNKGNFPGRFSGRQFSNSRSEMNVSTLELGDSALYLCASSPGGHTSEQYFGPGTRLTVT.

CDR3 in amino acids: CASSPSGQNYEQYF. CDR3 nucleotides: TGTGCCAGCAGCCCCAGCGGACAAAACTACGAGCAGTACTTC. The chain recombines TRBV9 with TRBJ2-7; D possibly uses TRBD1 or TRBD2 (5 bases each). V was cut by 4 bases and J by 3 bases, with 14 bases left in between. This CDR3 has 14 residues. Germline V lookup: CDR1 SGDLS, CDR2 YYNGEE.

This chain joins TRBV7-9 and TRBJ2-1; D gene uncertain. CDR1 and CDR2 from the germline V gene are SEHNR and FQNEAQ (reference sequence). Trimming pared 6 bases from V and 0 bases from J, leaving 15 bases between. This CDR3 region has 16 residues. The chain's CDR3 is CASRGGDPLSYNEQFF. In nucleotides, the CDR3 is TGTGCCAGCAGAGGTGGAGACCCCCTCTCCTACAATGAGCAGTTCTTC.

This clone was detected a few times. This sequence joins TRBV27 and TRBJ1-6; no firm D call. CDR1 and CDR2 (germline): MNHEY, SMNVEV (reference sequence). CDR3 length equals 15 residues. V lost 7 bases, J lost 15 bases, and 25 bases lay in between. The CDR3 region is CASTTSASAKVVLHF. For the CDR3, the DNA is TGTGCCAGCACTACATCAGCGTCCGCTAAGGTGGTCCTCCACTTT.

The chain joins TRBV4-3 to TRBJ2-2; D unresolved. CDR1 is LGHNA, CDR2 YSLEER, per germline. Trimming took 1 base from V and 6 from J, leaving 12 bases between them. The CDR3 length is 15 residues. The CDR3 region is CASSQVIGWAGELFF. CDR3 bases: TGCGCCAGCAGCCAAGTAATAGGGTGGGCCGGGGAGCTGTTTTTT.

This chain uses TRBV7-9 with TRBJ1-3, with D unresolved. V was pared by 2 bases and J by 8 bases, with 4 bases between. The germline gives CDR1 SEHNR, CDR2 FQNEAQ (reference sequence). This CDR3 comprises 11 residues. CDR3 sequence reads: CASSLTDTIYF. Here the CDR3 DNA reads TGTGCCAGCAGCTTAACGGACACCATATATTTT. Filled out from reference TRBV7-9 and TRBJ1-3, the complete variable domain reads DTGVSQNPRHKITKRGQNVTFRCDPISEHNRLYWYRQTLGQGPEFLTYFQNEAQLEKSRLLSDRFSAERPKGSFSTLEIQRTEQGDSAMYLCASSLTDTIYFGEGSWLTVV.